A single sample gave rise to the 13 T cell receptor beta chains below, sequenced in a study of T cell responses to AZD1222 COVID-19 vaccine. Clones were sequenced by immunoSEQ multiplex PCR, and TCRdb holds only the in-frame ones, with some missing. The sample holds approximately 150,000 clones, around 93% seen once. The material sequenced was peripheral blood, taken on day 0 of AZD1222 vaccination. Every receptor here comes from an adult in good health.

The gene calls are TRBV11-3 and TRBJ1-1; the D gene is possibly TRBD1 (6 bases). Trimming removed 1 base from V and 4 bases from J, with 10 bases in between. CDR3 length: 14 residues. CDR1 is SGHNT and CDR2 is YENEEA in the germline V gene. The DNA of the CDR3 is TGTGCCAGCAGCTTAGGAGAGGGGGTCACTGAAGCTTTCTTT. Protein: CASSLGEGVTEAFF.

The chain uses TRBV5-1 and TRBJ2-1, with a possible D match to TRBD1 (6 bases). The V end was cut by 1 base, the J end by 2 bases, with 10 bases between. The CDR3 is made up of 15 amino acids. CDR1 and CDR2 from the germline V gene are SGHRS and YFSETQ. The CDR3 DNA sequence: TGCGCCAGCAGCTTGTTGGGACACCCCTACAATGAGCAGTTCTTC. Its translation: CASSLLGHPYNEQFF.

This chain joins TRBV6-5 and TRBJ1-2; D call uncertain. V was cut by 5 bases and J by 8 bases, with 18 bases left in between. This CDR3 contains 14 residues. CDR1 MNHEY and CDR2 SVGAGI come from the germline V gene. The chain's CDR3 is CASSNTDGLGGYTF. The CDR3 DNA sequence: TGTGCCAGCAGTAACACGGACGGCCTCGGGGGCTACACCTTC.

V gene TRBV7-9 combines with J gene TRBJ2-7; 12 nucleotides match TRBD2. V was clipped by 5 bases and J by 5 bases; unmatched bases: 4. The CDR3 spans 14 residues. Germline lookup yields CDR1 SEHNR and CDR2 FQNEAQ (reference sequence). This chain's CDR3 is CASSPGLAGHEQYF. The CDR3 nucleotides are TGTGCCAGCAGCCCCGGACTAGCGGGGCACGAGCAGTACTTC.

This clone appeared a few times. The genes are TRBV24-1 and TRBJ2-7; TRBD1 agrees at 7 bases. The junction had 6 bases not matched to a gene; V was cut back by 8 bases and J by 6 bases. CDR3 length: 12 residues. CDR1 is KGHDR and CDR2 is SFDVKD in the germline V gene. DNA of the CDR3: TGTGCCACCATGAAGGGGGCGGGCGAGCAGTACTTC. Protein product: CATMKGAGEQYF.

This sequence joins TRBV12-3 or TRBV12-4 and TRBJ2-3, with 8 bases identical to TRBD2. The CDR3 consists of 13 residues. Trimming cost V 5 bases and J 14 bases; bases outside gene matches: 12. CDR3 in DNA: TGTGCCAGCAGTCCAGGGGCGGGGGGCAAAGGGTATTTT. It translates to CASSPGAGGKGYF.

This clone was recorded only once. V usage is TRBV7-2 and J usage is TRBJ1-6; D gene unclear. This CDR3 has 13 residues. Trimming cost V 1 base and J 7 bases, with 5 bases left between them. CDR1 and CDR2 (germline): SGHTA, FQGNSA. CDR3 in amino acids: CASSLEVNSPLHF. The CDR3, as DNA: TGTGCCAGCAGCTTAGAAGTGAATTCACCCCTCCACTTT.

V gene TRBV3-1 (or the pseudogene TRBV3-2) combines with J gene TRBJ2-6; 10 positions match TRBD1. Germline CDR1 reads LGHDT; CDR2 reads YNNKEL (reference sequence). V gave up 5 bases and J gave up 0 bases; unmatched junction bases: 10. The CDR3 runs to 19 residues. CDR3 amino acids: CASSRKVGTGASGANVLTF. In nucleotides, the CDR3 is TGTGCCAGCAGCAGAAAAGTCGGGACAGGGGCCTCTGGGGCCAACGTCCTGACTTTC.

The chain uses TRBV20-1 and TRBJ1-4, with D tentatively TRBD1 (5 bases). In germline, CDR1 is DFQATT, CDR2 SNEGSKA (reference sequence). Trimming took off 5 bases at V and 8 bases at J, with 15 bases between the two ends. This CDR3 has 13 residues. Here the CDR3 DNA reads TGCAGTGCTGGTGGGCAGGGCGACGAAAAACTGTTTTTT. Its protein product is CSAGGQGDEKLFF.

CDR3 loop: CASSIVGLAGGSSYNEQFF. The CDR3 region has the DNA TGTGCCAGTAGTATTGTGGGACTAGCGGGAGGGAGCTCCTACAATGAGCAGTTCTTC. V and J are TRBV19 and TRBJ2-1; 16 bases agree with TRBD2. CDR1 is LNHDA and CDR2 is SQIVND in the germline V gene (reference sequence). V lost 3 bases and J lost 0; bases outside the gene matches: 5. The CDR3 is made up of 19 amino acids.

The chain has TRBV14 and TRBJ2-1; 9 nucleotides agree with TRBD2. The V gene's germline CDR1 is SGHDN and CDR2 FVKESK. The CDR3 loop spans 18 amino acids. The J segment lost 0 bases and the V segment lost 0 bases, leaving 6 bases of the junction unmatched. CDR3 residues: CASSQESQREDSYNEQFF. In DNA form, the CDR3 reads TGTGCCAGCAGCCAAGAGTCTCAGCGGGAGGACTCCTACAATGAGCAGTTCTTC. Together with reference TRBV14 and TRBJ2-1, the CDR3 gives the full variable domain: EAGVTQFPSHSVIEKGQTVTLRCDPISGHDNLYWYRRVMGKEIKFLLHFVKESKQDESGMPNNRFLAERTGGTYSTLKVQPAELEDSGVYFCASSQESQREDSYNEQFFGPGTRLTVL.

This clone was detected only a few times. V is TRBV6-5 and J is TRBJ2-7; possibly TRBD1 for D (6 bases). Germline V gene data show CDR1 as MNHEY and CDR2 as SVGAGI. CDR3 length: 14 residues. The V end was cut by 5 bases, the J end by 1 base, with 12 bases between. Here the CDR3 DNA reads TGTGCCAGCAGTCTACAGGGCGGATCCTACGAGCAGTACTTC. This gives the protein CASSLQGGSYEQYF.

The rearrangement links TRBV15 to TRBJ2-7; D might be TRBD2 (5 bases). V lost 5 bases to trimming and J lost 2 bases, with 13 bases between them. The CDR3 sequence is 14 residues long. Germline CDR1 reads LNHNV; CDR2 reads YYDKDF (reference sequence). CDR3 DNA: TGTGCCACCAGCCGGGGTGGATCAGCCTACGAGCAGTACTTC. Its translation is CATSRGGSAYEQYF.